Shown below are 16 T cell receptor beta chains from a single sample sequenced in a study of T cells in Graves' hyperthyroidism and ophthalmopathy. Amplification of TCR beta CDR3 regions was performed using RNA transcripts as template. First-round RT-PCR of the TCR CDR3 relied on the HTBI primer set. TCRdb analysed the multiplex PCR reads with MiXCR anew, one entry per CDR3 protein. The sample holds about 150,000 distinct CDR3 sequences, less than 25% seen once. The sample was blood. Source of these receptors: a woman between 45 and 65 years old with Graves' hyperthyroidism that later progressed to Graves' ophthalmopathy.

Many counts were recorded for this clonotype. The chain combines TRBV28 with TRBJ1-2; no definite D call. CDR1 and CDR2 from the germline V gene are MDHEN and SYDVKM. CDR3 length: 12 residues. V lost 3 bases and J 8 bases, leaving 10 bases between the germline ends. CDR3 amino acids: CASSFGSVGYTF. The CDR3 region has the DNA TGTGCCAGCAGTTTTGGAAGCGTAGGCTACACCTTC.

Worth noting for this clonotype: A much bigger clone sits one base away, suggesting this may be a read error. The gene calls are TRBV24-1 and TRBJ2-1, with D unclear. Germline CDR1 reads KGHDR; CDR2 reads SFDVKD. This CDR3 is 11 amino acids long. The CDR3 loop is CTTSDFGEQFF. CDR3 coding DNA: TGTACCACCAGTGATTTCGGCGAGCAGTTCTTC.

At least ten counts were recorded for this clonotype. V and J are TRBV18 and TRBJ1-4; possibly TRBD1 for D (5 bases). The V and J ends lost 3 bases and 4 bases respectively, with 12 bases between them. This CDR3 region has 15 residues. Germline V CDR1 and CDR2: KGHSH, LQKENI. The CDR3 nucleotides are TGTGCCAGCTCACCTGGGGGAAACCATAATGAAAAACTGTTTTTT. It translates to CASSPGGNHNEKLFF.

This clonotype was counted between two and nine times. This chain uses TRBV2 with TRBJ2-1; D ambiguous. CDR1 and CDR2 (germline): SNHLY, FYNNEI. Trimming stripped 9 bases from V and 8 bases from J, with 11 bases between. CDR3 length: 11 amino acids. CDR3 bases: TGTGCCAGTGCGATTATGCATGAGCAGTTCTTC. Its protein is CASAIMHEQFF.

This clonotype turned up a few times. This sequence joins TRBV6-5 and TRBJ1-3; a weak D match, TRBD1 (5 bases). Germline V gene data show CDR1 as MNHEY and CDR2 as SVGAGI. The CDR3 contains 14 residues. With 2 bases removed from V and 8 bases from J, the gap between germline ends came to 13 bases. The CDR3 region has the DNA TGTGCCAGCAGTTACAGAGCAGGAGGGGACACCATATATTTT. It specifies CASSYRAGGDTIYF.

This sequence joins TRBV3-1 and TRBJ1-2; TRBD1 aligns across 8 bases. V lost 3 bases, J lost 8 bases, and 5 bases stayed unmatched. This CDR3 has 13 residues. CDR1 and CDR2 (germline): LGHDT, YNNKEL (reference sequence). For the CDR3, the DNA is TGTGCCAGCAGCCACCCCGACAGGGGAGGCTACACCTTC. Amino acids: CASSHPDRGGYTF.

This CDR3 is CSARDGVRGYTF. The CDR3 DNA sequence: TGCAGTGCTAGAGATGGGGTGAGGGGCTACACCTTC. The chain uses TRBV20-1 and TRBJ1-2; D is unclear. The V and J ends lost 0 bases and 8 bases respectively, with 10 bases between them. CDR1 is DFQATT, CDR2 SNEGSKA, per germline (reference sequence). The CDR3 runs to 12 residues.

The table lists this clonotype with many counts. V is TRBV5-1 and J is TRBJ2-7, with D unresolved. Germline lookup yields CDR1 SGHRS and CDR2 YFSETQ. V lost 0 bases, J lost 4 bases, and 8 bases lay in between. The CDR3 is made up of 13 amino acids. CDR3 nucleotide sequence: TGCGCCAGCAGCTTGGTTGGTGGATACGAGCAGTACTTC. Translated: CASSLVGGYEQYF.

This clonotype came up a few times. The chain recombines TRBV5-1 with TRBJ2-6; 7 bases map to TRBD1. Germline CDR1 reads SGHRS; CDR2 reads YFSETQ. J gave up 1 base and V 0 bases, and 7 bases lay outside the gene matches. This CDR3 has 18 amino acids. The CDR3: CASSLDGYRGSGANVLTF. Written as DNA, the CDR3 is TGCGCCAGCAGCTTGGATGGCTACAGGGGTTCTGGGGCCAACGTCCTGACTTTC.

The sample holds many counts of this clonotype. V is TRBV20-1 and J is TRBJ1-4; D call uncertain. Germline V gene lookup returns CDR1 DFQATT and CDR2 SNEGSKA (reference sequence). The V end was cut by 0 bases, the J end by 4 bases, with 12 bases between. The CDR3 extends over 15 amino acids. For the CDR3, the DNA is TGCAGTGCTAGAGAGTCGCCAGGCCTTAATGAAAAACTGTTTTTT. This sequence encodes CSARESPGLNEKLFF.

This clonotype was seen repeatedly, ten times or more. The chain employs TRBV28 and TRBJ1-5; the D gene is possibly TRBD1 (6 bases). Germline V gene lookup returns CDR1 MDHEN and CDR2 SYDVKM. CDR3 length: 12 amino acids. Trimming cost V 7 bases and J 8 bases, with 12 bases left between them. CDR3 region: CASNLQGKPQHF. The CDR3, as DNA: TGTGCCAGCAACCTACAGGGAAAGCCCCAGCATTTT.

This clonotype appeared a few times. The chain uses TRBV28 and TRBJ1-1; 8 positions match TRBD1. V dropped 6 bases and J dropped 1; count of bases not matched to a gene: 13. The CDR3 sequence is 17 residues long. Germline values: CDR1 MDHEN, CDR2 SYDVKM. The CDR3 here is CASSHLGQGSRNTEAFF. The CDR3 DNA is TGTGCCAGCAGCCACCTCGGACAGGGATCGAGGAACACTGAAGCTTTCTTT.

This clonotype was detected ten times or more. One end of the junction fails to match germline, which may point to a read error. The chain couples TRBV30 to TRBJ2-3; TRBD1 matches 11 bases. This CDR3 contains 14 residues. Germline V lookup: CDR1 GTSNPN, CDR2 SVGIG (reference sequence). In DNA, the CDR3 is TGTGCCCGGAGCGCCGGGACAGGGGGGGATACGCAGTATTTT. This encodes CARSAGTGGDTQYF.

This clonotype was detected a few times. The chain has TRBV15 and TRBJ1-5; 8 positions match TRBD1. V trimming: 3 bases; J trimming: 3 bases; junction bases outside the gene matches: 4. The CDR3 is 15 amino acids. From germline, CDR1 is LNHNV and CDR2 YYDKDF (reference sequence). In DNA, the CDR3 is TGTGCCACCAGCAGTGGACAGGGACCCAATCAGCCCCAGCATTTT. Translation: CATSSGQGPNQPQHF.

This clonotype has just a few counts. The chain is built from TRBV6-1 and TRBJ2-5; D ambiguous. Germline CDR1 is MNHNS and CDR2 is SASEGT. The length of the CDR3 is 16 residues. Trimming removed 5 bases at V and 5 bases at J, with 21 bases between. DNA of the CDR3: TGTGCCAGCAGTTCCGCGGACCCCGAACGGGCGGAGACCCAGTACTTC. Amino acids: CASSSADPERAETQYF.

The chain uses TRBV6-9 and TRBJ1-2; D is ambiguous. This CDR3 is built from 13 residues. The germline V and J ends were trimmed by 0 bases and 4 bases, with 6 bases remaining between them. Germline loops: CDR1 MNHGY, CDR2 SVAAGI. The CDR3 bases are TGTGCCAGCAGTTATTCCGGCAGCTATGGCTACACCTTC. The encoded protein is CASSYSGSYGYTF.